These 18 T cell receptor beta chains were sequenced from one sample in a study of CD8 T cells in ankylosing spondylitis. MiXCR, run by TCRdb on the 5' RACE reads, gives a single entry per CDR3 protein. The table records hundreds of thousands of distinct CDR3 sequences, about 10% of them present only once. Material for sequencing was blood, either unsorted or a sorted T cell fraction (not recorded which). These receptors were taken from a male donor with ankylosing spondylitis or in good health (not recorded which).

This clonotype was counted ten times or more. The CDR3 DNA follows: TGCAGTGCTAGTGTGGGAGGGGTGAACACTGAAGCTTTCTTT. Its protein product is CSASVGGVNTEAFF. J is TRBJ1-1 and V is TRBV20-1, with D perhaps TRBD1 (5 bases). The germline V and J ends were trimmed by 3 bases and 0 bases, with 11 bases remaining between them. The CDR3 sequence is 14 residues long. Germline CDR1 reads DFQATT; CDR2 reads SNEGSKA (reference sequence).

This clonotype came up a few times. The chain employs TRBV3-1 and TRBJ2-6, with D perhaps matching TRBD1 (5 bases). Germline V gives CDR1 LGHDT, CDR2 YNNKEL (reference sequence). This CDR3 comprises 17 residues. Trimming removed 1 base at V and 2 bases at J, with 12 bases between. CDR3 nucleotides: TGTGCCAGCAGCCAAGGGCTTCTAGGGGCTGGGGCCAACGTCCTGACTTTC. Translating gives CASSQGLLGAGANVLTF.

This clonotype has at least ten counts. The rearrangement uses TRBV11-2 and TRBJ1-6; possibly TRBD1 for D (5 bases). Trimming shortened V by 5 bases and J by 4 bases, and 12 bases separated the two germline ends. From germline, CDR1 is SGHAT and CDR2 FQNNGV. The CDR3 is 15 amino acids. The CDR3 is CASSPGGDYNSPLHF. In nucleotides, the CDR3 is TGTGCCAGCAGCCCGGGAGGGGATTATAATTCACCCCTCCACTTT.

This clonotype has more than one count but fewer than ten. The gene calls are TRBV5-1 and TRBJ2-3, with 10 nucleotides matching TRBD2. V shed 9 bases and J 2 bases; nucleotides not matched to a gene: 3. Germline assignment: CDR1 SGHRS and CDR2 YFSETQ. The CDR3 spans 13 residues. The CDR3 sequence: CATSGGPTDTQYF. CDR3 nucleotides: TGCGCCACTAGCGGGGGCCCCACAGATACGCAGTATTTT.

This rearrangement joins TRBV6-4 to TRBJ2-3, with D tentatively TRBD2 (6 bases). Trimming shortened V by 1 base and J by 5 bases, and 22 bases separated the two germline ends. The CDR3 extends over 18 amino acids. Germline V gene sequence: CDR1 MRHNA, CDR2 SNTAGT. The CDR3 here is CASSDFPISGRAIDTQYF. CDR3 sequence (DNA): TGTGCCAGCAGTGACTTCCCCATTAGCGGAAGGGCGATAGATACGCAGTATTTT.

This clonotype was seen repeatedly, ten times or more. The junction differs from germline at one of its ends, possibly a read error. The genes are TRBV20-1 and TRBJ2-4; TRBD2 aligns across 7 bases. Germline V gives CDR1 DFQATT, CDR2 SNEGSKA (reference sequence). The CDR3 length is 17 residues. As DNA, the CDR3 is TGCAGCGCTAGAGCATGGTTGAAGGGAGGGACCAAAAACATTCAGTACTTC. Protein: CSARAWLKGGTKNIQYF.

This clonotype was observed a handful of times. The rearrangement joins TRBV11-3 to TRBJ2-1; 7 bases are shared with TRBD2. The CDR3 has 15 amino acids. Germline trimming cut 5 bases from V and 4 bases from J; bases unmatched to any gene: 8. Germline V gene sequence: CDR1 SGHNT, CDR2 YENEEA. CDR3: CASSPPGGKYNEQFF. CDR3 DNA: TGTGCCAGCAGCCCCCCCGGGGGGAAGTACAATGAGCAGTTCTTC.

J is TRBJ2-1 and V is TRBV20-1; 7 bases fit TRBD2. In germline, CDR1 is DFQATT, CDR2 SNEGSKA (reference sequence). The CDR3 contains 16 residues. V was clipped by 3 bases and J by 0 bases; unmatched bases: 8. Here the CDR3 reads CSASGTGGSSYNEQFF. The CDR3, as DNA: TGCAGTGCTAGCGGGACCGGGGGGAGCTCCTACAATGAGCAGTTCTTC.

This clonotype appeared a few times. This chain links TRBV5-1 with TRBJ2-4; unclear D gene. The germline V and J ends were trimmed by 4 bases and 0 bases, with 20 bases remaining between them. The CDR3 is 18 residues long. The germline V gene has CDR1 SGHRS and CDR2 YFSETQ. This CDR3 is CASSPGPRRQLAKNIQYF. DNA of the CDR3: TGCGCCAGCAGCCCCGGCCCTAGACGGCAACTAGCCAAAAACATTCAGTACTTC.

In this sample, this clonotype turned up many times. The rearrangement links TRBV24-1 to TRBJ1-5; no reliable D call. Germline loops: CDR1 KGHDR, CDR2 SFDVKD. The CDR3 length is 15 residues. Trimming took off 2 bases at V and 1 base at J, with 8 bases between the two ends. The CDR3 bases are TGTGCCACCAGTGATTCACTGGGGAGCAATCAGCCCCAGCATTTT. It is translated as CATSDSLGSNQPQHF.

This clonotype was detected many times. The chain carries TRBV14 and TRBJ1-4; no firm D call. The CDR3 is 13 residues long. Trimming shortened V by 1 base and J by 8 bases, and 8 bases separated the two germline ends. Looked up from germline, CDR1 is SGHDN and CDR2 is FVKESK. Here the CDR3 DNA reads TGTGCCAGCAGCCAAGGGGAAGACGAAAAACTGTTTTTT. Amino acid sequence: CASSQGEDEKLFF.

Comments on this clonotype: A read error may be the cause here, since a much bigger clone is one base away. V usage is TRBV7-2 and J usage is TRBJ2-7; possibly TRBD1 for D (6 bases). This CDR3 has 15 amino acids. Looked up from germline, CDR1 is SGHTA and CDR2 is FQGNSA. V was clipped by 1 base and J by 3 bases, with 13 bases between them. The CDR3 spells CASSLDSWGLYEQYF. The CDR3 DNA follows: TGTGCCAGCAGCTTAGATAGCTGGGGGCTCTACGAGCAGTACTTC.

In this sample, this clonotype turned up many times. The chain combines TRBV20-1 with TRBJ1-4; a weak D match, TRBD1 (6 bases). Deletions cut 5 bases from V and 5 bases from J, with 12 bases between. The germline gives CDR1 DFQATT, CDR2 SNEGSKA (reference sequence). The CDR3 has 13 residues. The CDR3 region has the DNA TGCAGTGCTCTGGGGGGGCCGAATGAAAAACTGTTTTTT. Translation: CSALGGPNEKLFF.

There are many counts of this clonotype. This chain connects TRBV12-3 or TRBV12-4 to TRBJ2-1; 7 bases map to TRBD1. Germline trimming cut 1 base from V and 5 bases from J; bases unmatched to any gene: 5. This CDR3 has 15 residues. This CDR3 is CASSLGAGGHNEQFF. In DNA, the CDR3 is TGTGCCAGCAGTTTAGGGGCAGGGGGTCACAATGAGCAGTTCTTC.

This clonotype has ten or more counts. The J gene is TRBJ1-2, the V gene TRBV12-3 or TRBV12-4; 10 bases are shared with TRBD1. Unmatched junction bases numbered 6, after V lost 7 bases and J lost 4 bases. The CDR3 sequence is 14 residues long. The CDR3 bases are TGTGCCAGCATCCAGACAGGGGGCCCCTATGGCTACACCTTC. Amino acids: CASIQTGGPYGYTF.

The genes are TRBV20-1 and TRBJ2-1; D could derive from TRBD1 or TRBD2 (5 bases each). V was shortened by 5 bases and J by 7 bases, with 15 bases between the two germline ends. Germline V CDR1 and CDR2: DFQATT, SNEGSKA (reference sequence). The CDR3 has 13 residues. CDR3 amino acids: CSAVRDAHNEQFF. The DNA for the CDR3 is TGCAGTGCTGTCCGGGACGCTCATAATGAGCAGTTCTTC.

This clonotype has a count of ten or more. The chain uses TRBV12-3 or TRBV12-4 and TRBJ1-2; 7 bases map to TRBD1. The V segment lost 2 bases and the J segment 8 bases; nucleotides outside the gene matches: 11. The CDR3 extends over 15 amino acids. The CDR3 is CASSLSAGGTGGYTF. CDR3 sequence (DNA): TGTGCCAGCAGTTTATCGGCAGGGGGGACGGGCGGCTACACCTTC.

This clonotype has only one observation. This chain uses TRBV20-1 with TRBJ2-1, with D possibly called TRBD1 or TRBD2 (5 bases each). The V and J ends lost 5 bases and 8 bases respectively, with 10 bases between them. Germline CDR1 reads DFQATT; CDR2 reads SNEGSKA (reference sequence). The CDR3 extends over 11 amino acids. Here the CDR3 DNA reads TGCAGTGCTTACCTGGGGGATGAGCAGTTCTTC. Amino acids: CSAYLGDEQFF.